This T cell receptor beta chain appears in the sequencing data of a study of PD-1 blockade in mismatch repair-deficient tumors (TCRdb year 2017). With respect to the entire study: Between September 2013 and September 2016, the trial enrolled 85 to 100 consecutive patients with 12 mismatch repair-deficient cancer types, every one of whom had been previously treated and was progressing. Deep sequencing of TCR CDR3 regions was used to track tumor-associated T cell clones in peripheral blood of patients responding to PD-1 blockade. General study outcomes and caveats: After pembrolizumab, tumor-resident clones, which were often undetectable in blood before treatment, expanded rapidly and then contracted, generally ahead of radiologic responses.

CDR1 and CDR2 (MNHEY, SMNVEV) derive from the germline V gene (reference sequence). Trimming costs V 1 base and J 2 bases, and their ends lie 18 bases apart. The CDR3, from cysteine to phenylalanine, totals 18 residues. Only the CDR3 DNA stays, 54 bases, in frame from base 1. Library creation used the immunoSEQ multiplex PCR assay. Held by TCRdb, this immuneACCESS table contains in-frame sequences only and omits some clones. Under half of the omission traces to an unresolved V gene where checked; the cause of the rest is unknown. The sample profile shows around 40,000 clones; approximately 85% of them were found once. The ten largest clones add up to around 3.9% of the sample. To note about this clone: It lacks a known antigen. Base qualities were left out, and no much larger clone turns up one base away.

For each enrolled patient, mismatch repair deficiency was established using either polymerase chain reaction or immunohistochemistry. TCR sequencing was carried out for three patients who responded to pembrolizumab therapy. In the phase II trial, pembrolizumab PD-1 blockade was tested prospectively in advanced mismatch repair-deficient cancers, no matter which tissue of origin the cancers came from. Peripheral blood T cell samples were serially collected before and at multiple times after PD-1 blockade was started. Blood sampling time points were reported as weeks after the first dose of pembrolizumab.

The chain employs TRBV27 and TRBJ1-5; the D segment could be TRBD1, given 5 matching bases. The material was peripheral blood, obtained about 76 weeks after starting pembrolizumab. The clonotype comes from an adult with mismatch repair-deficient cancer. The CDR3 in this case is CASSLWSQGGYGNQPQHF. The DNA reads TGTGCCAGCAGTTTATGGTCCCAGGGCGGGTATGGCAATCAGCCCCAGCATTTT.